This TCR beta chain was captured in a study of T cells in Graves' hyperthyroidism and ophthalmopathy. TCR beta CDR3 regions were amplified from RNA transcripts. The TCR CDR3 was amplified in a first-round RT-PCR using the HTBI primer set. MiXCR was run by TCRdb on the multiplex PCR reads, yielding one entry per CDR3 protein. The repertoire holds a few hundred thousand distinct CDR3 sequences, with around 15% as singletons. Looked up from germline, CDR1 is DFQATT and CDR2 is SNEGSKA (reference sequence). CDR3 length equals 14 residues. Trimming removed 5 bases from V and 2 bases from J, with 16 bases in between. Study conclusions and caveats: A 13 V-J model separated ophthalmopathy from stable hyperthyroidism. A median 6.5 months before onset, the model predicted ophthalmopathy. The blood repertoire included most of the expanded thyroid clonotypes above 0.001.

This clonotype was counted ten times or more. Antigen specificity is unknown. The receptor comes from a woman in her forties or fifties with Graves' hyperthyroidism that later progressed to Graves' ophthalmopathy. V usage is TRBV20-1 and J usage is TRBJ2-7; D might be TRBD2 (6 bases). The sequenced sample was blood. CDR3 in DNA: TGCAGTGCTCTACAGACTAGTCGGGCCTACGAGCAGTACTTC. Residues: CSALQTSRAYEQYF.